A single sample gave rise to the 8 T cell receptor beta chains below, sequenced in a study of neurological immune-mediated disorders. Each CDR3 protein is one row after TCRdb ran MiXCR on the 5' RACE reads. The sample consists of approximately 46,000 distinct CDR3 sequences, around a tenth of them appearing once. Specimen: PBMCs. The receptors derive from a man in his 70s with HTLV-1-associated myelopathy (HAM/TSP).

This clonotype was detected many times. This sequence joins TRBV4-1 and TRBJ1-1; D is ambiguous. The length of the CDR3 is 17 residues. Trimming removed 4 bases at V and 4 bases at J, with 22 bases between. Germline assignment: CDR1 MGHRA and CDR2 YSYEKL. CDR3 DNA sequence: TGCGCCAGCAGCCCATACGGTTGGTCGAGCGTGGGCACTGAAGCTTTCTTT. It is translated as CASSPYGWSSVGTEAFF.

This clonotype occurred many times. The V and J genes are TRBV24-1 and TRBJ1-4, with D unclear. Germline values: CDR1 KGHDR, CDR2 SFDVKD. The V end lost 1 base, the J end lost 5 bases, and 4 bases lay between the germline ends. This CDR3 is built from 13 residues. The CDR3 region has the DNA TGTGCCACCAGTGATTTTAAGAATGAAAAACTGTTTTTT. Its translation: CATSDFKNEKLFF.

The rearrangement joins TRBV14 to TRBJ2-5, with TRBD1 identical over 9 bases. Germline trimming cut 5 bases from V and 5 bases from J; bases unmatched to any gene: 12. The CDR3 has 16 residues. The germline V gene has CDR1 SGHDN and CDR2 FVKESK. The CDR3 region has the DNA TGTGCCAGCAGCACCGGGACAGGGAGCTCGAGGGAGACCCAGTACTTC. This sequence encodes CASSTGTGSSRETQYF.

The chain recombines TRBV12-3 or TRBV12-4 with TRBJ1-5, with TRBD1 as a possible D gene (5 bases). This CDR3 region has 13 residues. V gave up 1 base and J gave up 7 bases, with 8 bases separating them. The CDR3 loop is CASSLGTSQPQHF. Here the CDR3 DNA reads TGTGCCAGCAGTTTAGGGACAAGCCAGCCCCAGCATTTT.

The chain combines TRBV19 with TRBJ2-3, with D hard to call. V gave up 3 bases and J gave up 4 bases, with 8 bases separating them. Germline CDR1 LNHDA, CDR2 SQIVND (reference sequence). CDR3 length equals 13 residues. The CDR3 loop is CASSIVHPDTQYF. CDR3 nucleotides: TGTGCCAGTAGTATTGTTCACCCAGATACGCAGTATTTT.

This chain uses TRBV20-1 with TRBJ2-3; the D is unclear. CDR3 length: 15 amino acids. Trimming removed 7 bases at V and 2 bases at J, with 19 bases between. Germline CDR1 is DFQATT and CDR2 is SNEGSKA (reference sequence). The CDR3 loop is CSGKGGSWVTDTQYF. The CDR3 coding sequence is TGCAGTGGCAAGGGTGGTTCGTGGGTCACAGATACGCAGTATTTT.

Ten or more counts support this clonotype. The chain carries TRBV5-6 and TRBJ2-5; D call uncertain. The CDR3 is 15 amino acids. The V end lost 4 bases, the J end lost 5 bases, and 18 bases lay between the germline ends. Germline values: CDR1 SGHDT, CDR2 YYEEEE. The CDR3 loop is CASSPSGVSRETQYF. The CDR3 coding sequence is TGTGCCAGCAGCCCCTCTGGGGTTAGCCGGGAGACCCAGTACTTC.

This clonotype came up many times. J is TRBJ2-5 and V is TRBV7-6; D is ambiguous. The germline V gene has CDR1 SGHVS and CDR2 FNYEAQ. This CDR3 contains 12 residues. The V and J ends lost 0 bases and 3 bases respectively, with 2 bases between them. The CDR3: CASSLAEETQYF. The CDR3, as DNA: TGTGCCAGCAGCTTAGCGGAAGAGACCCAGTACTTC.